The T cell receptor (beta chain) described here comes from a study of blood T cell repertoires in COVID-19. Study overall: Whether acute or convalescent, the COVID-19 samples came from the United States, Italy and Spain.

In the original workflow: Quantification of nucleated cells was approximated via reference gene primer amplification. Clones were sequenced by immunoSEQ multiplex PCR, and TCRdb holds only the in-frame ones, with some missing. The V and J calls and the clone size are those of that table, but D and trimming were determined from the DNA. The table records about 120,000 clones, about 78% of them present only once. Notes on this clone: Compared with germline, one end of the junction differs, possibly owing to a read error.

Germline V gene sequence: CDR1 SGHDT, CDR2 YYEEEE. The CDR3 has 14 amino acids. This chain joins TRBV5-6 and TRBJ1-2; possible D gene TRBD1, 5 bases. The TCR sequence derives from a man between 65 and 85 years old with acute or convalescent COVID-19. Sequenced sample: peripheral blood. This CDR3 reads CASSLRRTYYDYTF. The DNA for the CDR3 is TGTGCCAGCAGCTTGCGCAGGACATACTATGACTACACCTTC.